Each of the 10 T cell receptor beta chains below was sequenced from the same sample in a study of cytomegalovirus exposure and HLA in healthy donors. The PCR ran on 60 Vbeta and 13 Jbeta primers. Generated by immunoSEQ multiplex PCR, the TCRdb table keeps only in-frame clones and is missing some. The table lists about 170,000 clones, more than 75% of them singletons. Material for sequencing was PBMCs. The source of these receptors is a girl between 10 and 17 years old in good health and CMV-seropositive.

The V and J genes are TRBV7-2 and TRBJ2-7; TRBD1 agrees at 7 bases. The CDR3 runs to 13 residues. Germline values: CDR1 SGHTA, CDR2 FQGNSA. V gave up 5 bases and J gave up 3 bases; unmatched junction bases: 4. CDR3 protein: CASSRTGYYEQYF. CDR3 nucleotide sequence: TGTGCCAGCAGCCGGACAGGATACTACGAGCAGTACTTC.

The gene calls are TRBV19 and TRBJ2-5; possibly TRBD2 for D (6 bases). The CDR3 length is 13 residues. V gave up 10 bases and J gave up 2 bases, with 14 bases separating them. Germline loops: CDR1 LNHDA, CDR2 SQIVND (reference sequence). The CDR3 sequence is CATSLGGQETQYF. As DNA, the CDR3 is TGTGCCACCTCACTCGGGGGTCAAGAGACCCAGTACTTC.

This chain joins TRBV5-6 and TRBJ2-5, with D uncertain. V lost 0 bases to trimming and J lost 1 base, with 10 bases between them. Germline loops: CDR1 SGHDT, CDR2 YYEEEE. This CDR3 is built from 15 residues. DNA for the CDR3: TGTGCCAGCAGCTTGGGCCCGGGTATCCAAGAGACCCAGTACTTC. It is translated as CASSLGPGIQETQYF.

The chain combines TRBV27 with TRBJ2-7; weak D call: TRBD2 (5 bases). V lost 2 bases, J lost 7 bases, and 15 bases lay in between. Germline CDR1 and CDR2: MNHEY and SMNVEV (reference sequence). The length of the CDR3 is 14 residues. The CDR3 spells CASSLGLSGAEQYF. CDR3 DNA: TGTGCCAGCAGTTTAGGACTTTCGGGTGCAGAGCAGTACTTC.

The rearrangement links TRBV11-2 to TRBJ2-7; the match to TRBD1 covers 8 bases. This CDR3 contains 18 residues. Germline V CDR1 and CDR2: SGHAT, FQNNGV. The junction had 13 bases not matched to a gene; V was cut back by 1 base and J by 2 bases. The CDR3 nucleotides are TGTGCCAGCAGCTTAGTAACGGGCAGGGGGCTAGAGGCCTACGAGCAGTACTTC. Protein sequence: CASSLVTGRGLEAYEQYF.

V usage is TRBV9 and J usage is TRBJ2-3, with TRBD1 identical over 7 bases. Germline V gene data show CDR1 as SGDLS and CDR2 as YYNGEE. Trimming cost V 4 bases and J 2 bases; bases outside gene matches: 10. The CDR3 runs 16 residues. CDR3 sequence: CASSPGTAPFTDTQYF. DNA of the CDR3: TGTGCCAGCAGCCCCGGGACAGCGCCGTTCACAGATACGCAGTATTTT.

Here the CDR3 reads CASSLYQGVSNEQFF. CDR3 nucleotide sequence: TGTGCCAGCAGTCTTTACCAGGGGGTATCAAATGAGCAGTTCTTC. V gene TRBV28 combines with J gene TRBJ2-1; TRBD1 matches 7 bases. V lost 5 bases, J lost 7 bases, and 11 bases stayed unmatched. The CDR3 covers 15 residues. Germline V gene sequence: CDR1 MDHEN, CDR2 SYDVKM.

The chain recombines TRBV10-3 with TRBJ2-7, with a possible D match to TRBD2 (6 bases). CDR3 size: 16 residues. Trimming shortened V by 4 bases and J by 2 bases, and 18 bases separated the two germline ends. The V gene's germline CDR1 is ENHRY and CDR2 SYGVKD. CDR3 loop: CAISAATGTRTYEQYF. The CDR3 bases are TGTGCCATCAGTGCCGCAACCGGGACTCGAACCTACGAGCAGTACTTC.

This clone appeared a few times. This chain connects TRBV27 to TRBJ1-1; D might be TRBD1 (5 bases). Germline CDR1 is MNHEY and CDR2 is SMNVEV (reference sequence). The V end lost 4 bases, the J end lost 4 bases, and 10 bases lay between the germline ends. The CDR3 spans 13 residues. For the CDR3, the DNA is TGTGCCAGCAGTTCTGGGGCGTCCACTGAAGCTTTCTTT. This translates into CASSSGASTEAFF.

The chain couples TRBV19 to TRBJ1-1, with a weak D call TRBD1 (5 bases). The CDR3 totals 13 residues. In germline, CDR1 is LNHDA, CDR2 SQIVND (reference sequence). Trimming shortened V by 3 bases and J by 5 bases, and 10 bases separated the two germline ends. The CDR3 coding sequence is TGTGCCAGTAGTATGGGGGGATTTACTGAAGCTTTCTTT. As protein: CASSMGGFTEAFF.